This T cell receptor beta chain emerged from a study of T cell repertoires in cytomegalovirus infection. The CDR3 is 16 amino acids. Germline V gene data show CDR1 as DFQATT and CDR2 as SNEGSKA (reference sequence). V shed 2 bases and J 5 bases; nucleotides not matched to a gene: 8. TCRdb used MiXCR to reprocess the reads, holding one entry per CDR3 protein. The data contain 200,000 to 300,000 distinct CDR3 sequences, around 15% of them singletons. Sequenced input: PBMCs. The source is a human donor in good health (CMV status not recorded). Some clones in this sample may be carry-over from other donors' samples. The chain is built from TRBV20-1 and TRBJ2-5; 13 bases are a match to TRBD2. CDR3 residues: CSARPLTSGRAETQYF. The CDR3 DNA follows: TGCAGTGCTAGACCCCTAACTAGCGGGAGGGCCGAGACCCAGTACTTC.